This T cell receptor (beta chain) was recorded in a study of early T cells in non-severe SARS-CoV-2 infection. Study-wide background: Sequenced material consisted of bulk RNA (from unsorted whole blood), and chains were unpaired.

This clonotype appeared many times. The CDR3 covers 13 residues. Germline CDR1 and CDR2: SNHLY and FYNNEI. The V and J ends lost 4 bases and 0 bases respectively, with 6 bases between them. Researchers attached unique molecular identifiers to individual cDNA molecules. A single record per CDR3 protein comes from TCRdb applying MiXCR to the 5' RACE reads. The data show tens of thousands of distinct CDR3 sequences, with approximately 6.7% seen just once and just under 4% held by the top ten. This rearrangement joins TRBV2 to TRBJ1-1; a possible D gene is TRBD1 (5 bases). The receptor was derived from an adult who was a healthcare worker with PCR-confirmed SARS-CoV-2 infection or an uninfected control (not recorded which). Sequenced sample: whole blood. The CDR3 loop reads CASSGGMNTEAFF. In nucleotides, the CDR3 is TGTGCCAGCAGTGGGGGCATGAACACTGAAGCTTTCTTT.